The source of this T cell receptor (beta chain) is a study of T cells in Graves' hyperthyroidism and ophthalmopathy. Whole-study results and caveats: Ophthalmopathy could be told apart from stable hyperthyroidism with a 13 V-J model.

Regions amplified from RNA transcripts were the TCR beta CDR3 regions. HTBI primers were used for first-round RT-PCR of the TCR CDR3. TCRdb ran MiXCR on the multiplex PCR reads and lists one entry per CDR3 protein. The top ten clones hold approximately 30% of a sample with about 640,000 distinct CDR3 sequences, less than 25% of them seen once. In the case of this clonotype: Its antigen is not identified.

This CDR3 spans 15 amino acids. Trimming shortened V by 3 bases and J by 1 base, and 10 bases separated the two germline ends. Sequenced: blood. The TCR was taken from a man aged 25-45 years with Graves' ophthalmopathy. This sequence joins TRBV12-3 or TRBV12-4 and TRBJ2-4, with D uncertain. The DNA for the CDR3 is TGTGCCAGCAGTTTGTCCGTGCGGGCCAAAAACATTCAGTACTTC. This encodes CASSLSVRAKNIQYF.